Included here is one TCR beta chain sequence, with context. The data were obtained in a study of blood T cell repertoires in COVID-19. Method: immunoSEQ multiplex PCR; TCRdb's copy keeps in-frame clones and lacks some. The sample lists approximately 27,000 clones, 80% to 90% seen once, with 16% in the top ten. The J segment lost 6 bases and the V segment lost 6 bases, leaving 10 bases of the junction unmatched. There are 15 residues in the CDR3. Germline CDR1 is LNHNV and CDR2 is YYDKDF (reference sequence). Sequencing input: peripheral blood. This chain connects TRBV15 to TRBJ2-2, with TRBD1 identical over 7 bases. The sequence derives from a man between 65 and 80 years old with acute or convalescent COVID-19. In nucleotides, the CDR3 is TGTGCCACCAGTGGCGCCGGGACAGAGTCCGGGGAGCTGTTTTTT. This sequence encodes CATSGAGTESGELFF.